A single sample gave rise to the 4 T cell receptor beta chains below, sequenced in a study of blood T cell repertoires in COVID-19 (dated by TCRdb to about 2020). Library generation was performed with the immunoSEQ multiplex PCR assay. Drawn from immuneACCESS, this table holds only the in-frame rearrangements with V and J called that TCRdb kept. Clones are partly lost; checked studies trace under half to an unresolved V gene and leave the rest unexplained. Here the sample has around 230,000 clones; 82% occur a single time. Around 12% of the sample is taken by the ten largest. The material sequenced was peripheral blood. These TCRs come from a woman aged 60-75 years with active or convalescent COVID-19.

V and J are TRBV27 and TRBJ1-4; TRBD1 is a possible D gene (5 bases). Germline V gene sequence: CDR1 MNHEY, CDR2 SMNVEV (reference sequence). V lost 10 bases to trimming and J lost 7 bases, with 28 bases between them. The CDR3 extends over 17 amino acids. CDR3: CATRVRRDSGWGEKLFF. The CDR3 region has the DNA TGTGCCACCAGAGTGAGACGGGACTCCGGATGGGGTGAAAAACTGTTTTTT.

The sample holds one count of this clone. The chain uses TRBV5-3 and TRBJ2-1, with D maybe TRBD1 (6 bases). TRBV5-3 is an ORF, and what it does is uncertain. CDR3 length: 15 residues. V lost 1 base and J 3 bases, leaving 11 bases between the germline ends. The CDR3 DNA reads TGTGCCAGAAGCTTGCGGCAGGGACACTACAATGAGCAGTTCTTC. Translating gives CARSLRQGHYNEQFF.

The chain uses TRBV27 and TRBJ2-3; D may be TRBD1 (5 bases). The CDR3 is 13 amino acids. V was trimmed by 10 bases and J by 6 bases, leaving 17 bases between them. Germline V CDR1 and CDR2: MNHEY, SMNVEV (reference sequence). The CDR3 sequence: CATSDPPGDTQYF. The CDR3 DNA is TGTGCCACCTCAGACCCGCCAGGGGATACGCAGTATTTT.

This clone was detected only a few times. The chain recombines TRBV2 with TRBJ2-5; 9 bases fit TRBD1. The CDR3 runs to 17 residues. The V gene's germline CDR1 is SNHLY and CDR2 FYNNEI. J lost 5 bases, V lost 4 bases, and 14 bases had no gene match. CDR3 residues: CASSVLRTGVWEETQYF. The CDR3 bases are TGTGCCAGCAGTGTGTTAAGGACAGGGGTCTGGGAGGAGACCCAGTACTTC.